This T cell receptor beta chain was sequenced in a study of T cells in Graves' hyperthyroidism and ophthalmopathy. This clonotype was counted many times. Its antigen is still unknown. Amplified TCR beta CDR3 regions derived from RNA transcripts. The HTBI set primed first-round TCR CDR3 RT-PCR. TCRdb reprocessed the multiplex PCR reads via MiXCR and lists one record per CDR3 protein. Of 330,000 or so distinct CDR3 sequences in the sample, over 15% were seen once. Study outcomes and limitations: Most thyroid clonotypes that were expanded above 0.001 also turned up in blood. Ophthalmopathy was predicted by the model a median of about 6.5 months ahead of onset.

Deletions cut 7 bases from V and 3 bases from J, with 12 bases between. The CDR3 runs to 14 residues. Germline V gives CDR1 MNHEY, CDR2 SVGEGT. Sequences were obtained from blood. This receptor was taken from a woman in her thirties or forties with Graves' ophthalmopathy. The V call is TRBV6-2 or TRBV6-3, the J call TRBJ1-4; unclear D gene. CDR3 nucleotides: TGTGCCAGCAACGCACAGAGGGCTAATGAAAAACTGTTTTTT. Translating gives CASNAQRANEKLFF.